The present T cell receptor beta chain was sequenced within a study of human T cells and chemical hapten exposure. Each CDR3 protein is one row after TCRdb ran MiXCR on the RACE reads. The table includes 95,000 to 150,000 distinct CDR3 sequences, approximately 13% detected once. This clonotype was seen a few times. CDR3 length equals 11 residues. CDR1 is SGHAT, CDR2 FQNNGV, per germline. Trimming took 2 bases from V and 7 from J, leaving 6 bases between them. Regarding time point: patch test 1, 2 weeks after DPC sensitization. The treatment was: therapeutic diphenylcyclopropenone sensitization with weekly scalp DPC.

The sequence was obtained from a man between 18 and 35 years old with alopecia areata. Some clones in this sample may be carry-over from other donors' samples. This chain links TRBV11-2 with TRBJ2-7; D is ambiguous. This specimen was whole blood, taken in connection with sensitization to the hapten diphenylcyclopropenone (DPC). CDR3: CASSLSREQYF. The CDR3 region has the DNA TGTGCCAGCAGCTTATCGCGGGAGCAGTACTTC.